A single sample gave rise to the 30 T cell receptor beta chains below, sequenced in a study of radiotherapy plus CTLA-4 blockade in lung cancer listed by TCRdb under 2018. The protocol used for the library was the immunoSEQ multiplex PCR assay. TCRdb obtained this table from immuneACCESS and retained in-frame rearrangements with V and J assigned. These tables miss some clones; where compared with another copy, unresolved V genes account for less than half of the shortfall, and the remainder is unexplained. For this sample the table gives roughly 110,000 clones, of which more than 70% were detected only once. Over 2% of the sample belongs to the ten largest clones. This specimen consisted of peripheral blood, obtained from a patient treated with radiotherapy plus ipilimumab. The receptor source for this set is a human donor with non-small cell lung cancer that progressed on radiotherapy plus ipilimumab. Some clones in this sample may be carry-over from other donors' samples.

The J gene is TRBJ1-1, the V gene TRBV6-1; D is ambiguous. This CDR3 is 13 amino acids long. Germline-derived CDR1 and CDR2 are MNHNS and SASEGT. V was clipped by 11 bases and J by 4 bases, with 17 bases between them. The CDR3 is CAGKMGVATEAFF. The CDR3 DNA is TGTGCCGGGAAAATGGGAGTAGCCACTGAAGCTTTCTTT.

A few counts support this clone. One end of the junction varies from germline; a read error may be responsible. The chain combines TRBV7-9 with TRBJ2-6, with TRBD2 as a possible D gene (5 bases). Per the germline V gene, CDR1 is SEHNR and CDR2 is FQNEAQ (reference sequence). This CDR3 region has 16 residues. CDR3 nucleotides: TGCGCCAGCAGCCAAGAAGCGGCCTCTGGGGCCAACGTCCTGACTTTC. Its protein is CASSQEAASGANVLTF.

The chain combines TRBV5-1 with TRBJ2-5; perhaps TRBD2 as D (5 bases). The germline CDR1 and CDR2 sequences are SGHRS and YFSETQ. This CDR3 has 14 residues. Trimming took off 4 bases at V and 5 bases at J, with 15 bases between the two ends. CDR3 bases: TGCGCCAGCAGCACAAATCTTAGGGAGGAGACCCAGTACTTC. Translation: CASSTNLREETQYF.

As concerns this clone: One end of the junction varies from germline; a read error may be responsible. V and J are TRBV7-7 and TRBJ2-2; 10 bases agree with TRBD2. The CDR3 spans 18 residues. CDR1 and CDR2 (germline): SSHAT, FNYEAQ (reference sequence). CDR3 region: CASSLRASGGRNTGELFF. The CDR3 region has the DNA TGTGCTAGCAGCTTACGGGCTAGCGGGGGCCGGAACACCGGGGAGCTGTTTTTT.

This chain uses TRBV2 with TRBJ2-1, with a tentative D call TRBD2 (5 bases). There are 20 residues in the CDR3. CDR1 and CDR2 (germline): SNHLY, FYNNEI. Trimming pared 4 bases from V and 0 bases from J, leaving 25 bases between. CDR3: CASSVASSSLKMSSYNEQFF. The CDR3 DNA reads TGTGCCAGCAGTGTAGCGTCTAGCTCACTTAAGATGAGCTCCTACAATGAGCAGTTCTTC. The complete variable domain, with remaining parts taken from reference TRBV2 and TRBJ2-1, reads EPEVTQTPSHQVTQMGQEVILRCVPISNHLYFYWYRQILGQKVEFLVSFYNNEISEKSEIFDDQFSVERPDGSNFTLKIRSTKLEDSAMYFCASSVASSSLKMSSYNEQFFGPGTRLTVL.

The chain uses TRBV10-1 and TRBJ2-3; TRBD2 aligns across 11 bases. V dropped 5 bases and J dropped 8; count of bases not matched to a gene: 6. The CDR3 sequence is 14 residues long. CDR1 is WNHNN, CDR2 SYGVQD, per germline (reference sequence). This CDR3 reads CASSLILAGVTQYF. CDR3 in DNA: TGCGCCAGCAGTCTAATACTAGCGGGGGTTACGCAGTATTTT.

Only one count was recorded for this clone. This sequence joins TRBV6-5 and TRBJ2-1; D gene uncertain. The germline CDR1 and CDR2 sequences are MNHEY and SVGAGI. V lost 8 bases and J lost 5, with 1 base in between. The CDR3 totals 9 residues. CDR3 bases: TGTGCCAGCCACAATGAGCAGTTCTTC. Translating gives CASHNEQFF.

The V and J genes are TRBV19 and TRBJ1-2, with D possibly being TRBD1 (5 bases). In germline, CDR1 is LNHDA, CDR2 SQIVND (reference sequence). There are 16 residues in the CDR3. Trimming left V 0 bases short and J 4 bases short, with 15 bases between. CDR3 nucleotide sequence: TGTGCCAGTAGTATAGAGGTGACGACAGCTACCTATGGCTACACCTTC. This codes for CASSIEVTTATYGYTF.

The genes are TRBV7-2 and TRBJ2-7; TRBD1 is a possible D gene (6 bases). CDR1 is SGHTA and CDR2 is FQGNSA in the germline V gene. The V gene lost 1 base and the J gene lost 2 bases, with 9 bases spanning the gap. The CDR3 runs to 14 residues. CDR3 sequence (DNA): TGTGCCAGCAGCTTAGGGACAGATACCTACGAGCAGTACTTC. Amino acid sequence: CASSLGTDTYEQYF.

V and J are TRBV9 and TRBJ2-3; D gene ambiguous. V was trimmed by 4 bases and J by 0 bases, leaving 12 bases between them. CDR3 length: 15 amino acids. CDR1 and CDR2 from the germline V gene are SGDLS and YYNGEE. The CDR3, as DNA: TGTGCCAGCAGCCGGTGGACCTCTAGCACAGATACGCAGTATTTT. This translates into CASSRWTSSTDTQYF.

The chain employs TRBV13 and TRBJ1-3; weak D call: TRBD1 (6 bases). This CDR3 contains 14 residues. Trimming took off 2 bases at V and 6 bases at J, with 11 bases between the two ends. Germline V gene lookup returns CDR1 PRHDT and CDR2 FYEKMQ (reference sequence). The CDR3 reads CASSLQGSENTIYF. In DNA, the CDR3 is TGTGCCAGCAGCTTACAGGGGTCGGAAAACACCATATATTTT.

Comment on this clone: Within the sample, other DNA sequences also encode this same CDR3. The V and J genes are TRBV10-3 and TRBJ2-3; TRBD1 matches at 10 bases. Trimming at V came to 3 bases and at J to 6 bases, leaving 12 bases not matched to a gene. Germline lookup yields CDR1 ENHRY and CDR2 SYGVKD. The CDR3 length is 17 residues. This chain's CDR3 is CAISDYISGTGVDTQYF. The CDR3 coding sequence is TGTGCCATCAGTGATTACATATCCGGGACAGGGGTCGATACGCAGTATTTT.

The sample holds one count of this clone. This chain joins TRBV19 and TRBJ2-3; 7 nucleotides match TRBD1. This CDR3 has 15 residues. Germline V gene lookup returns CDR1 LNHDA and CDR2 SQIVND (reference sequence). Trimming at V came to 7 bases and at J to 3 bases, leaving 10 bases not matched to a gene. The CDR3 here is CASKLTRGRTDTQYF. In DNA form, the CDR3 reads TGTGCCAGTAAATTGACAAGGGGGCGTACAGATACGCAGTATTTT.

V is TRBV5-5 and J is TRBJ2-7; D is possibly TRBD1 (6 bases). V shed 4 bases and J shed 4 bases, with 21 bases lying between them. This CDR3 is 16 amino acids long. Germline values: CDR1 SGHKS, CDR2 YYEKEE (reference sequence). The CDR3 loop reads CASSQGDTSMRYEQYF. CDR3 in DNA: TGTGCCAGCAGCCAAGGGGACACATCCATGAGGTACGAGCAGTACTTC.

The rearrangement joins TRBV2 to TRBJ1-1; tentative D call: TRBD1 (6 bases). Germline V gives CDR1 SNHLY, CDR2 FYNNEI. Trimming stripped 6 bases from V and 10 bases from J, with 15 bases between. This CDR3 has 12 residues. CDR3 loop: CASSRQVLGAFF. DNA of the CDR3: TGTGCCAGCAGCAGACAGGTTCTAGGAGCTTTCTTT.

V is TRBV7-2 and J is TRBJ2-5, with D possibly being TRBD1 or TRBD2 (5 bases each). The CDR3 sequence is 14 residues long. V lost 0 bases and J 7 bases, leaving 12 bases between the germline ends. The V gene's germline CDR1 is SGHTA and CDR2 FQGNSA. The CDR3 sequence: CASSLASGARTQYF. For the CDR3, the DNA is TGTGCCAGCAGCTTAGCCTCCGGGGCCCGGACCCAGTACTTC.

V and J are TRBV7-6 and TRBJ2-5, with 8 bases fitting TRBD1. Germline CDR1 reads SGHVS; CDR2 reads FNYEAQ. This CDR3 spans 14 amino acids. Trimming at V came to 5 bases and at J to 3 bases, leaving 5 bases not matched to a gene. CDR3 sequence reads: CASSAPDREETQYF. CDR3 DNA sequence: TGTGCCAGCAGCGCCCCGGACAGGGAAGAGACCCAGTACTTC.

This clone was observed a handful of times. This sequence joins TRBV21-1 and TRBJ1-2; the DNA was not compared with TRBD1, the D call given in the table. TRBV21-1 is flagged as a pseudogene. There are 13 residues in the CDR3. CDR3 sequence (DNA): TGTGCCAGCGAACAGGGGGTTAAGGATGGCTACACCTTC. It yields the protein CASEQGVKDGYTF.

In DNA, the CDR3 is TGTGCCAGCAGCGCCTCAATAGGTGGGGACAGGGGCTCCTACAATGAGCAGTTCTTC. It encodes CASSASIGGDRGSYNEQFF. The chain uses TRBV9 and TRBJ2-1; 10 nucleotides agree with TRBD1. This CDR3 comprises 19 residues. After removal of 3 bases from V and 0 bases from J, the junction contained 12 bases not matched to a gene. Germline V CDR1 and CDR2: SGDLS, YYNGEE.

This clone was observed a single time. This sequence joins TRBV6-1 and TRBJ2-1; D may match TRBD1 or TRBD2 (6 bases each). Germline V gene lookup returns CDR1 MNHNS and CDR2 SASEGT. The CDR3 runs 18 residues. The V end was cut by 2 bases, the J end by 7 bases, with 24 bases between. The CDR3 region is CASSERGVNRQRKNEQFF. The CDR3 DNA follows: TGTGCCAGCAGTGAAAGGGGGGTGAATAGGCAGCGCAAGAATGAGCAGTTCTTC.

The chain carries TRBV7-2 and TRBJ2-7, with D perhaps being TRBD1 or TRBD2 (5 bases each). V was trimmed by 2 bases and J by 3 bases, leaving 11 bases between them. This CDR3 spans 14 amino acids. The V gene's germline CDR1 is SGHTA and CDR2 FQGNSA. CDR3 sequence (DNA): TGTGCCAGCAGCTTAAGGGACCAACTCTACGAGCAGTACTTC. Translating gives CASSLRDQLYEQYF.

This CDR3 is CASSLSPSGHRYGYTF. In DNA, the CDR3 is TGTGCCAGCAGCTTATCCCCGTCGGGACACCGCTATGGCTACACCTTC. The chain carries TRBV7-9 and TRBJ1-2; tentative D call: TRBD1 (6 bases). The ends were cut back, 2 bases at V and 4 bases at J, with 17 bases in the middle. This CDR3 comprises 16 residues. Germline loops: CDR1 SEHNR, CDR2 FQNEAQ (reference sequence).

The genes are TRBV11-1 and TRBJ2-5; the D is unclear. The germline CDR1 and CDR2 sequences are SGHAT and FQDESV (reference sequence). Between the trimmed V and J ends, which lost 3 bases and 1 base, there was a span of 9 bases. The CDR3 contains 14 residues. The CDR3 nucleotides are TGTGCCAGCAGCTTTGGAGCTTTCCAAGAGACCCAGTACTTC. This translates into CASSFGAFQETQYF.

V is TRBV5-4 and J is TRBJ2-3; no clear D gene. This CDR3 contains 13 residues. Trimming left V 4 bases short and J 3 bases short, with 9 bases between. Per germline, CDR1 SGHNT and CDR2 YYREEE (reference sequence). For the CDR3, the DNA is TGTGCCAGCAGCACTGTGGGGACAGATACGCAGTATTTT. Residues: CASSTVGTDTQYF.

The CDR3 bases are TGTGCCAGCAGCTTAATCGCCCTCGAATCCCACGAGCAGTACTTC. Protein: CASSLIALESHEQYF. The rearrangement links TRBV7-6 to TRBJ2-7; D gene ambiguous. Trimming left V 2 bases short and J 5 bases short, with 16 bases between. This CDR3 has 15 residues. Germline V gene sequence: CDR1 SGHVS, CDR2 FNYEAQ.

The chain has TRBV18 and TRBJ1-3; D unresolved. Germline CDR1 KGHSH, CDR2 LQKENI. V was trimmed by 3 bases and J by 0 bases, leaving 12 bases between them. This CDR3 has 16 residues. CDR3 sequence: CASSPLTSSSGNTIYF. In DNA, the CDR3 is TGTGCCAGCTCACCGCTCACCTCCAGCTCTGGAAACACCATATATTTT. Combining the CDR3 with reference TRBV18 and TRBJ1-3 gives the whole variable domain NAGVMQNPRHLVRRRGQEARLRCSPMKGHSHVYWYRQLPEEGLKFMVYLQKENIIDESGMPKERFSAEFPKEGPSILRIQQVVRGDSAAYFCASSPLTSSSGNTIYFGEGSWLTVV.

A note on this clone: The junction shows a germline mismatch at one end, possibly a read error. The rearrangement joins TRBV5-6 to TRBJ2-1; 7 bases line up with TRBD2. Germline V lookup: CDR1 SGHDT, CDR2 YYEEEE. This CDR3 contains 16 residues. DNA of the CDR3: TGTGCCAGCAGCTTGGCGGGAGGTGGGTCCTTCAATGAGCAGTTCTTC. It is translated as CASSLAGGGSFNEQFF.

V gene TRBV4-3 combines with J gene TRBJ2-2; D is unresolved. The V and J ends lost 8 bases and 4 bases respectively, with 8 bases between them. Per the germline V gene, CDR1 is LGHNA and CDR2 is YSLEER. There are 12 residues in the CDR3. The CDR3 loop is CASGKSTGELFF. The CDR3, as DNA: TGCGCCAGCGGGAAGTCCACCGGGGAGCTGTTTTTT.

This clone has just one count. The chain recombines TRBV30 with TRBJ2-1, with 9 bases identical to TRBD1. Germline V gene data show CDR1 as GTSNPN and CDR2 as SVGIG (reference sequence). V lost 7 bases to trimming and J lost 4 bases; unmatched junction nucleotides: 5. There are 13 residues in the CDR3. The CDR3 coding sequence is TGTGCCTCGACAGGGGGAGCATACAATGAGCAGTTCTTC. It translates to CASTGGAYNEQFF.

The rearrangement uses TRBV9 and TRBJ2-7; 9 bases are shared with TRBD1. CDR3 length: 15 amino acids. The V gene's germline CDR1 is SGDLS and CDR2 YYNGEE. The trim removed 3 bases at V and 4 bases at J, leaving 8 bases unmatched. As DNA, the CDR3 is TGTGCCAGCAGCGCCAACCCGGGACAGGGTTACGAGCAGTACTTC. Amino acid sequence: CASSANPGQGYEQYF.